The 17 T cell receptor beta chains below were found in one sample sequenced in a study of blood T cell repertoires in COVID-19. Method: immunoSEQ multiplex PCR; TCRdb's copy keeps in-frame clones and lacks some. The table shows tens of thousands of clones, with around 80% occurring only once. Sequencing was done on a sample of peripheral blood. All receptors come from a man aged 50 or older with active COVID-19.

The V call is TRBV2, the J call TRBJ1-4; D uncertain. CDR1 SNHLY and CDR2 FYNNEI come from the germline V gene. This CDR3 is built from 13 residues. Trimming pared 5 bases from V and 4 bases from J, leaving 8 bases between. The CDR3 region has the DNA TGTGCCAGCAGTCTCGAGAGTAATGAAAAACTGTTTTTT. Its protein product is CASSLESNEKLFF.

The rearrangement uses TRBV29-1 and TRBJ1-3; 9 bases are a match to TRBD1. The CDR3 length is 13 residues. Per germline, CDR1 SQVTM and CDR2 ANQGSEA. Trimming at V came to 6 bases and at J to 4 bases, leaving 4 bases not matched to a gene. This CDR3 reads CSVGDRAGNTIYF. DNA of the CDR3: TGCAGCGTGGGGGACAGGGCCGGAAACACCATATATTTT.

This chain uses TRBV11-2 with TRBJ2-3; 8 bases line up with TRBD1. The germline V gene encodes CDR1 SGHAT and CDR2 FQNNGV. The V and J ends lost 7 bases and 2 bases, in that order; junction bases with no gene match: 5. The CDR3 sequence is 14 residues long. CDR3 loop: CASNLDRVTDTQYF. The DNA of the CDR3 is TGTGCCAGCAACCTGGACAGGGTCACAGATACGCAGTATTTT. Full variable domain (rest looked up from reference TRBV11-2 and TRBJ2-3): EAGVAQSPRYKIIEKRQSVAFWCNPISGHATLYWYQQILGQGPKLLIQFQNNGVVDDSQLPKDRFSAERLKGVDSTLKIQPAKLEDSAVYLCASNLDRVTDTQYFGPGTRLTVL.

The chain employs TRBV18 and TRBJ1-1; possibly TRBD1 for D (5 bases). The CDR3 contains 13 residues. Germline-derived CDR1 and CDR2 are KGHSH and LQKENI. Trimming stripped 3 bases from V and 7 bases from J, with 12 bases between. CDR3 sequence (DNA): TGTGCCAGCTCACCCTCGACAGCCGGTGAAGCTTTCTTT. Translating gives CASSPSTAGEAFF. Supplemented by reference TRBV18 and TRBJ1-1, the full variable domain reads NAGVMQNPRHLVRRRGQEARLRCSPMKGHSHVYWYRQLPEEGLKFMVYLQKENIIDESGMPKERFSAEFPKEGPSILRIQQVVRGDSAAYFCASSPSTAGEAFFGQGTRLTVV.

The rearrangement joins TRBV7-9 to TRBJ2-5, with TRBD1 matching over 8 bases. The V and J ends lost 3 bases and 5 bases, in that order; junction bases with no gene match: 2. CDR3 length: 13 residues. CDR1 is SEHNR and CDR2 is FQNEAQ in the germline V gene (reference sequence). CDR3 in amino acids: CASSLDRAETQYF. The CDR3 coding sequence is TGTGCCAGCAGCTTGGACAGGGCGGAGACCCAGTACTTC.

CDR3 region: CASSLGQATYEQYF. CDR3 sequence (DNA): TGTGCCAGCAGCTTAGGACAGGCCACCTACGAGCAGTACTTC. The chain has TRBV9 and TRBJ2-7, with 7 bases fitting TRBD1. The germline gives CDR1 SGDLS, CDR2 YYNGEE. The V gene end was trimmed by 4 bases and the J gene end by 2 bases; junction bases not matched to a gene: 6. The CDR3 sequence is 14 residues long.

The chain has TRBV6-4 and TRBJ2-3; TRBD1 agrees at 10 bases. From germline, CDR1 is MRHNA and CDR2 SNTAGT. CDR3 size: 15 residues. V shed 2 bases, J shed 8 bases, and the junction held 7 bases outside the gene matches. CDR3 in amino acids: CASSDGDRGGGTQYF. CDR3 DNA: TGTGCCAGCAGTGACGGGGACAGGGGAGGAGGTACGCAGTATTTT.

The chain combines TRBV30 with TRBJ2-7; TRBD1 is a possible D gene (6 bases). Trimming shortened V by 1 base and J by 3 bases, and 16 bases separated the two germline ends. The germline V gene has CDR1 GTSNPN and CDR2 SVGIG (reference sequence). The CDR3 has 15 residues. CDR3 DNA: TGTGCCTGGAGTGCCCCCCGCAGGGGAAACTACGAGCAGTACTTC. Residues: CAWSAPRRGNYEQYF.

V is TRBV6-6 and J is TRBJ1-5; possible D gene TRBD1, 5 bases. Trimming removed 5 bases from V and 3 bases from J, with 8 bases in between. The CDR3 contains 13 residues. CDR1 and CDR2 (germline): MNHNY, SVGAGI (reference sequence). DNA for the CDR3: TGTGCCAGCAGTACAGGCATCAATCAGCCCCAGCATTTT. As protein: CASSTGINQPQHF.

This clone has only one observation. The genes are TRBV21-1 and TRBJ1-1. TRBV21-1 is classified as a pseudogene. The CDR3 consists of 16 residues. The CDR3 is CASSPGRGKGNTEAFF. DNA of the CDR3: TGTGCCAGCAGCCCCGGGAGGGGTAAAGGGAACACTGAAGCTTTCTTT.

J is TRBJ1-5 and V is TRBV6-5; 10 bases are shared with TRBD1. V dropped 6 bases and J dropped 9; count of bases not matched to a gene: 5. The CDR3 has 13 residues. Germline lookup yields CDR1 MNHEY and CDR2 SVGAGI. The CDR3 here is CASRDRGGRPQHF. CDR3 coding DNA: TGTGCCAGCAGGGACAGGGGGGGAAGGCCCCAGCATTTT.

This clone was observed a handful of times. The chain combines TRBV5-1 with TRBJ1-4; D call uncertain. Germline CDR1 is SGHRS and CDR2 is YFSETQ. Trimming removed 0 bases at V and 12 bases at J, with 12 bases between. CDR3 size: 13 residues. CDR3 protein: CASSLATTGELFF. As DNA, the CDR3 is TGCGCCAGCAGCTTGGCGACTACCGGGGAACTGTTTTTT.

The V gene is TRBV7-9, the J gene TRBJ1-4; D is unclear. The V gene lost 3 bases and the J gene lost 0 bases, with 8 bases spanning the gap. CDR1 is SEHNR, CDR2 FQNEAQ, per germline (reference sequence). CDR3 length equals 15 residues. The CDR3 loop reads CASSFSQATNEKLFF. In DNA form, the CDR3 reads TGTGCCAGCAGCTTCTCCCAGGCAACTAATGAAAAACTGTTTTTT. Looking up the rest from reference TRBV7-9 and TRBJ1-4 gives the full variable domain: DTGVSQNPRHKITKRGQNVTFRCDPISEHNRLYWYRQTLGQGPEFLTYFQNEAQLEKSRLLSDRFSAERPKGSFSTLEIQRTEQGDSAMYLCASSFSQATNEKLFFGSGTQLSVL.

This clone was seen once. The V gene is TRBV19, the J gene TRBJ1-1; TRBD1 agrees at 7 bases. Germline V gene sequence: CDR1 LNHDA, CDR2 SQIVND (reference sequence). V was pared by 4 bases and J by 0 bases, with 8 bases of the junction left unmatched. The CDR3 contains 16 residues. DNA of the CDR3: TGTGCCAGTAGTAGTAGGGGGCTGGGAGTGAACACTGAAGCTTTCTTT. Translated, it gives CASSSRGLGVNTEAFF.

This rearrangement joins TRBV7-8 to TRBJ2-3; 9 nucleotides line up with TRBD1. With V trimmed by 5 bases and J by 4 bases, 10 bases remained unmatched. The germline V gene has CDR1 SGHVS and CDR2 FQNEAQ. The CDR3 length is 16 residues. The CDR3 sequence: CASSPRGQGVADTQYF. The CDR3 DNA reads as TGTGCCAGCAGCCCAAGGGGACAGGGAGTGGCAGATACGCAGTATTTT.

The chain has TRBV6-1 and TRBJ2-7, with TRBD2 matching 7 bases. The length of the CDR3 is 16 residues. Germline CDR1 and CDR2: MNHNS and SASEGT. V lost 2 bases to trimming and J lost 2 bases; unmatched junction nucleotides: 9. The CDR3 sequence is CASSELRSSGTYEQYF. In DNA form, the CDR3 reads TGTGCCAGCAGTGAATTAAGGTCTAGCGGTACCTACGAGCAGTACTTC.

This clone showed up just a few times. The CDR3 bases are TGTGCCAGCTCACCAGGAGACCATAGCAATCAGCCCCAGCATTTT. Its protein product is CASSPGDHSNQPQHF. The chain is built from TRBV18 and TRBJ1-5, with D unresolved. The germline V and J ends were trimmed by 2 bases and 0 bases, with 8 bases remaining between them. The CDR3 totals 15 residues. Germline assignment: CDR1 KGHSH and CDR2 LQKENI.